Below are 20 T cell receptor beta chains sequenced from a single sample in a study of blood T cell repertoires in COVID-19 (dated by TCRdb to the early 2020s). Library generation was performed with the immunoSEQ multiplex PCR assay. TCRdb retrieved this table from immuneACCESS and kept in-frame rearrangements only. Not all clones are present; in checked studies, unresolved V genes account for under half, and no reason is known for the remainder. The sample includes tens of thousands of clones, with less than 85% observed a single time. The ten largest clones take up roughly a fifth of the sample. Sequencing was done on a sample of peripheral blood. These receptors all stem from a woman older than 75 with acute or convalescent COVID-19.

The rearrangement uses TRBV11-3 and TRBJ2-3, with D tentatively TRBD2 (5 bases). The CDR3 totals 13 residues. Trimming cost V 0 bases and J 8 bases, with 9 bases left between them. In germline, CDR1 is SGHNT, CDR2 YENEEA. CDR3 in DNA: TGTGCCAGCAGCTTAGATAGGAGGAGTACGCAGTATTTT. It specifies CASSLDRRSTQYF.

The V and J genes are TRBV3-1 (or the pseudogene TRBV3-2) and TRBJ2-7; 9 nucleotides line up with TRBD1. With 1 base clipped from V and 1 base from J, the junction kept 5 bases outside the gene matches. The CDR3 sequence is 16 residues long. Per the germline V gene, CDR1 is LGHDT and CDR2 is YNNKEL (reference sequence). The CDR3 loop is CASSQVPGQGSYEQYF. CDR3 sequence (DNA): TGTGCCAGCAGCCAAGTCCCGGGACAGGGTTCCTACGAGCAGTACTTC.

V and J are TRBV7-2 and TRBJ2-7; 15 nucleotides align to TRBD2. J was trimmed by 6 bases and V by 5 bases; bases with no gene match: 2. Per germline, CDR1 SGHTA and CDR2 FQGNSA. This CDR3 spans 14 amino acids. CDR3 sequence reads: CASSGLAGGSEQYF. The CDR3 DNA reads TGTGCCAGCAGCGGACTAGCGGGAGGGTCCGAGCAGTACTTC.

The chain combines TRBV5-1 with TRBJ2-1; 7 bases map to TRBD1. The CDR3 extends over 13 amino acids. Germline V gene data show CDR1 as SGHRS and CDR2 as YFSETQ. Germline trimming cut 6 bases from V and 6 bases from J; bases unmatched to any gene: 6. The CDR3 sequence is CASNPGGRNEQFF. The DNA for the CDR3 is TGCGCCAGCAATCCAGGGGGTCGCAATGAGCAGTTCTTC.

The CDR3 loop is CASSSSSYEQYF. The CDR3 DNA sequence: TGTGCCAGCAGTTCGAGCTCCTACGAGCAGTACTTC. The J gene is TRBJ2-7, the V gene TRBV28; D is ambiguous. The CDR3 contains 12 residues. Per the germline V gene, CDR1 is MDHEN and CDR2 is SYDVKM. The V and J ends lost 4 bases and 0 bases respectively, with 4 bases between them.

This clone appeared a single time. The CDR3 sequence is CASSGVGGYEQYF. CDR3 sequence (DNA): TGTGCCAGCTCCGGGGTGGGGGGCTACGAGCAGTACTTC. V and J are TRBV6-5 and TRBJ2-7, with a weak D call TRBD2 (6 bases). Deletions cut 8 bases from V and 3 bases from J, with 14 bases between. The CDR3 is 13 residues long. The germline CDR1 and CDR2 sequences are MNHEY and SVGAGI.

This clone was recorded a few times. The CDR3 here is CASSHGQANTGELFF. The CDR3 region has the DNA TGCGCCAGCAGCCACGGACAAGCGAACACCGGGGAGCTGTTTTTT. The rearrangement joins TRBV5-1 to TRBJ2-2, with TRBD1 as a possible D gene (5 bases). The CDR3 runs to 15 residues. Trimming removed 4 bases at V and 0 bases at J, with 10 bases between. CDR1 is SGHRS, CDR2 YFSETQ, per germline.

The chain combines TRBV5-1 with TRBJ2-2; TRBD1 is a possible D gene (6 bases). Trimming removed 5 bases at V and 1 base at J, with 12 bases between. Germline lookup yields CDR1 SGHRS and CDR2 YFSETQ. This CDR3 is 15 amino acids long. The CDR3 loop reads CASSRRTENTGELFF. The CDR3 DNA reads TGCGCCAGCAGTCGTCGGACAGAGAACACCGGGGAGCTGTTTTTT.

This chain joins TRBV5-1 and TRBJ2-5; a weak D match, TRBD2 (6 bases). Germline lookup yields CDR1 SGHRS and CDR2 YFSETQ. The CDR3 runs 14 residues. Deletions cut 2 bases from V and 1 base from J, with 9 bases between. CDR3 DNA: TGCGCCAGCAGCTTAGGGCGGGGCCAAGAGACCCAGTACTTC. Protein sequence: CASSLGRGQETQYF.

The CDR3 loop reads CASSKGRRGENQPQHF. CDR3 nucleotide sequence: TGTGCCAGCAGCAAGGGTCGGAGGGGAGAGAATCAGCCCCAGCATTTT. The chain has TRBV21-1 and TRBJ1-5. TRBV21-1 is tagged as a pseudogene. This CDR3 region has 16 residues.

The chain recombines TRBV19 with TRBJ1-2; 9 bases fit TRBD1. The CDR3 sequence is 16 residues long. Germline loops: CDR1 LNHDA, CDR2 SQIVND (reference sequence). The ends lost 4 bases at V and 8 bases at J; junction bases unmatched: 14. CDR3 sequence (DNA): TGTGCCAGTAGTACCCCACCGGGACAGGGTCGGATGGGCTACACCTTC. Translating it yields CASSTPPGQGRMGYTF.

This chain joins TRBV6-1 and TRBJ2-7; 8 bases match TRBD2. Germline values: CDR1 MNHNS, CDR2 SASEGT. The CDR3 totals 16 residues. J lost 4 bases, V lost 2 bases, and 10 bases had no gene match. The CDR3 DNA is TGTGCCAGCAGTGAAAGCGGGCGGGGGGAAGGGTACGAGCAGTACTTC. Translated, it gives CASSESGRGEGYEQYF.

There are a few counts of this clone. The chain combines TRBV2 with TRBJ1-2; D gene uncertain. The CDR3 runs to 12 residues. Looked up from germline, CDR1 is SNHLY and CDR2 is FYNNEI. V gave up 3 bases and J gave up 1 base, with 3 bases separating them. CDR3 DNA sequence: TGTGCCAGCAGTGATCTTAACTATGGCTACACCTTC. It encodes CASSDLNYGYTF.

This clone was detected only once. The V and J genes are TRBV5-1 and TRBJ2-2, with TRBD2 matching over 10 bases. The germline V gene encodes CDR1 SGHRS and CDR2 YFSETQ. CDR3 length equals 16 residues. V shed 2 bases and J 6 bases; nucleotides not matched to a gene: 7. The CDR3 sequence: CASSFGGTSVSGELFF. DNA for the CDR3: TGCGCCAGCAGCTTCGGGGGGACTAGCGTCTCCGGGGAGCTGTTTTTT.

The chain employs TRBV20-1 and TRBJ2-3, with TRBD2 matching over 7 bases. Trimming took 3 bases from V and 0 from J; bases not matched to a gene: 3. Germline V lookup: CDR1 DFQATT, CDR2 SNEGSKA (reference sequence). This CDR3 comprises 14 residues. The CDR3 region is CSASGRGSTDTQYF. CDR3 in DNA: TGCAGTGCTAGTGGGCGGGGGAGCACAGATACGCAGTATTTT.

This rearrangement joins TRBV20-1 to TRBJ2-7, with a tentative D call TRBD2 (5 bases). Germline lookup yields CDR1 DFQATT and CDR2 SNEGSKA (reference sequence). This CDR3 spans 11 amino acids. V was trimmed by 3 bases and J by 6 bases, leaving 9 bases between them. The CDR3 loop reads CSARRAGEQYF. The CDR3 coding sequence is TGCAGTGCTAGGAGGGCGGGCGAGCAGTACTTC.

This chain uses TRBV11-2 with TRBJ1-1, with TRBD1 identical over 8 bases. Per germline, CDR1 SGHAT and CDR2 FQNNGV. V dropped 5 bases and J dropped 3; count of bases not matched to a gene: 11. This CDR3 has 16 residues. This chain's CDR3 is CASSPTGGGHHTEAFF. The CDR3 coding sequence is TGTGCCAGCAGCCCCACAGGGGGGGGTCATCACACTGAAGCTTTCTTT.

The chain carries TRBV9 and TRBJ2-2, with D perhaps matching TRBD2 (5 bases). Trimming took off 6 bases at V and 2 bases at J, with 8 bases between the two ends. The CDR3 loop spans 13 amino acids. Germline values: CDR1 SGDLS, CDR2 YYNGEE. Here the CDR3 DNA reads TGTGCCAGCAAAGCGGCAAACACCGGGGAGCTGTTTTTT. The encoded protein is CASKAANTGELFF.

This clone was seen a few times. The chain links TRBV15 to TRBJ2-5; D might be TRBD1 (5 bases). Trimming removed 0 bases from V and 10 bases from J, with 24 bases in between. In germline, CDR1 is LNHNV, CDR2 YYDKDF (reference sequence). CDR3 length equals 17 residues. The CDR3 loop reads CATSRDKGSPGAWDQYF. The DNA for the CDR3 is TGTGCCACCAGCAGAGATAAGGGGTCCCCGGGTGCTTGGGACCAGTACTTC.

This clone was picked up many times. The chain has TRBV5-1 and TRBJ1-2; 9 bases are shared with TRBD1. J lost 7 bases, V lost 1 base, and 5 bases had no gene match. Germline V gene data show CDR1 as SGHRS and CDR2 as YFSETQ. The CDR3 runs to 14 residues. CDR3 loop: CASSLSGQGAGYTF. The DNA of the CDR3 is TGCGCCAGCAGCTTGTCGGGACAGGGAGCTGGCTACACCTTC.